The 16 T cell receptor beta chains below were found in one sample sequenced in a study of T cell repertoires in cytomegalovirus infection. A single record per CDR3 protein comes from TCRdb applying MiXCR to the reads. The sample holds approximately 190,000 distinct CDR3 sequences, about 30% seen once. Sequencing was carried out using PBMCs. The receptors stem from a human donor in good health (CMV status not recorded). Some clones in this sample may be carry-over from other donors' samples.

This chain uses TRBV19 with TRBJ1-5; maybe TRBD1 (5 bases). From germline, CDR1 is LNHDA and CDR2 SQIVND (reference sequence). Trimming shortened V by 4 bases and J by 0 bases, and 16 bases separated the two germline ends. CDR3 length equals 17 residues. The CDR3 is CASSTLGGVNSNQPQHF. The CDR3 DNA reads as TGTGCCAGTAGTACCCTGGGGGGGGTAAATAGCAATCAGCCCCAGCATTTT. The entire variable domain, with the rest obtained from reference TRBV19 and TRBJ1-5, is as follows: DGGITQSPKYLFRKEGQNVTLSCEQNLNHDAMYWYRQDPGQGLRLIYYSQIVNDFQKGDIAEGYSVSREKKESFPLTVTSAQKNPTAFYLCASSTLGGVNSNQPQHFGDGTRLSIL.

The chain employs TRBV29-1 and TRBJ2-1, with D possibly being TRBD1 (5 bases). Looked up from germline, CDR1 is SQVTM and CDR2 is ANQGSEA. V lost 0 bases and J 4 bases, leaving 10 bases between the germline ends. The CDR3 covers 14 residues. Here the CDR3 DNA reads TGCAGCGTTGAAGACAGGGTGGGATACAATGAGCAGTTCTTC. This gives the protein CSVEDRVGYNEQFF.

This clonotype has just a few counts. J is TRBJ2-7 and V is TRBV7-2, with 8 bases that match TRBD1. Trimming removed 4 bases from V and 2 bases from J; junction bases left unmatched: 7. The CDR3 has 15 amino acids. Germline V gene sequence: CDR1 SGHTA, CDR2 FQGNSA. CDR3 residues: CASSSSGTGPYEQYF. Here the CDR3 DNA reads TGTGCCAGCAGCTCCTCCGGGACAGGACCCTACGAGCAGTACTTC.

The chain combines TRBV11-2 with TRBJ2-2; possibly TRBD1 for D (7 bases). Per the germline V gene, CDR1 is SGHAT and CDR2 is FQNNGV. The CDR3 extends over 15 amino acids. V was cut by 4 bases and J by 7 bases, with 16 bases left in between. CDR3 protein: CASSSRQGGDGELFF. CDR3 bases: TGTGCCAGCAGCTCGAGACAGGGAGGAGACGGGGAGCTGTTTTTT.

This clonotype was seen only a few times. V is TRBV20-1 and J is TRBJ1-2; TRBD1 matches 7 bases. CDR3 length equals 14 residues. V was pared by 2 bases and J by 7 bases, with 10 bases of the junction left unmatched. In germline, CDR1 is DFQATT, CDR2 SNEGSKA (reference sequence). CDR3 DNA sequence: TGCAGTGCTAGATTGACAGGGACAGTCCGTGGCTACACCTTC. As protein: CSARLTGTVRGYTF.

The rearrangement joins TRBV6-2 or TRBV6-3 to TRBJ2-2; D might be TRBD2 (6 bases). Looked up from germline, CDR1 is MNHEY and CDR2 is SVGEGT. V lost 5 bases and J 6 bases, leaving 7 bases between the germline ends. CDR3 length: 12 residues. The CDR3, as DNA: TGTGCCAGCAGTCGGAGGGCCGGGGAGCTGTTTTTT. Translated: CASSRRAGELFF.

J is TRBJ2-2 and V is TRBV6-5, with D possibly being TRBD2 (5 bases). Trimming removed 6 bases from V and 5 bases from J, with 16 bases in between. This CDR3 comprises 15 residues. Germline V gene lookup returns CDR1 MNHEY and CDR2 SVGAGI. CDR3 sequence reads: CASSLTRSGTGELFF. CDR3 sequence (DNA): TGTGCCAGCAGCCTCACTAGAAGCGGTACCGGGGAGCTGTTTTTT.

This clonotype was seen more than once but under ten times. The chain joins TRBV7-2 to TRBJ2-4; 7 nucleotides match TRBD2. There are 15 residues in the CDR3. Germline V CDR1 and CDR2: SGHTA, FQGNSA. V lost 1 base to trimming and J lost 5 bases; unmatched junction nucleotides: 5. The CDR3 coding sequence is TGTGCCAGCAGCTTAGAGGAGCGGGGAGAAAACATTCAGTACTTC. It encodes CASSLEERGENIQYF.

This clonotype was recorded a few times. This CDR3 is CSVRPGLQQETQYF. The DNA for the CDR3 is TGCAGCGTCCGACCGGGACTGCAACAAGAGACCCAGTACTTC. The V call is TRBV29-1, the J call TRBJ2-5, with D maybe TRBD2 (6 bases). The V end lost 6 bases, the J end lost 2 bases, and 16 bases lay between the germline ends. This CDR3 spans 14 amino acids. CDR1 SQVTM and CDR2 ANQGSEA come from the germline V gene.

This clonotype was observed many times. V and J are TRBV7-3 and TRBJ1-1; TRBD1 agrees at 9 bases. With V trimmed by 4 bases and J by 3 bases, 3 bases remained unmatched. The CDR3 runs 14 residues. The germline V gene has CDR1 SGHTA and CDR2 FQGTGA. CDR3 coding DNA: TGTGCCAGCAGCTCGGGACAGGGTCACACTGAAGCTTTCTTT. This encodes CASSSGQGHTEAFF.

The rearrangement links TRBV5-5 to TRBJ1-1; the D gene is possibly TRBD1 (6 bases). The CDR3 runs 16 residues. V lost 0 bases and J 4 bases, leaving 16 bases between the germline ends. Per germline, CDR1 SGHKS and CDR2 YYEKEE (reference sequence). CDR3 DNA: TGTGCCAGCAGCTTGGGGAGCCCAGGGGCGCCCACTGAAGCTTTCTTT. It translates to CASSLGSPGAPTEAFF.

This chain connects TRBV11-2 to TRBJ1-6; D may be TRBD1 (5 bases). Germline CDR1 and CDR2: SGHAT and FQNNGV. The CDR3 spans 16 residues. The germline V and J ends were trimmed by 1 base and 10 bases, with 17 bases remaining between them. For the CDR3, the DNA is TGTGCCAGCAGCTTAGGATGGCAGGGAGAGGGATCACCCCTCCACTTT. Amino acid sequence: CASSLGWQGEGSPLHF.

This clonotype was recorded a few times. The chain combines TRBV12-3 or TRBV12-4 with TRBJ2-1; possible D gene TRBD2, 7 bases. The CDR3 extends over 14 amino acids. The ends were cut back, 1 base at V and 10 bases at J, with 14 bases in the middle. The chain's CDR3 is CASSLGGGAEEQFF. The DNA of the CDR3 is TGTGCCAGCAGTTTAGGAGGGGGGGCCGAGGAGCAGTTCTTC.

The chain carries TRBV5-4 and TRBJ2-3; no reliable D call. The CDR3 length is 12 residues. V dropped 4 bases and J dropped 6 bases, with 9 bases sitting between them. Germline V lookup: CDR1 SGHNT, CDR2 YYREEE (reference sequence). In DNA form, the CDR3 reads TGTGCCAGCAGCCACCTGGGGGATACGCAGTATTTT. Translation: CASSHLGDTQYF.

V and J are TRBV12-3 or TRBV12-4 and TRBJ1-2; 12 bases agree with TRBD1. V shed 6 bases, J shed 7 bases, and the junction held 9 bases outside the gene matches. This CDR3 comprises 15 residues. In DNA form, the CDR3 reads TGTGCCAGCAGCCCCTCCGGGACAGGGGGCTCTGGCTACACCTTC. This encodes CASSPSGTGGSGYTF.

The chain links TRBV11-2 to TRBJ2-7; no clear D. Germline values: CDR1 SGHAT, CDR2 FQNNGV. V dropped 3 bases and J dropped 4 bases, with 4 bases sitting between them. The CDR3 runs to 11 residues. Here the CDR3 reads CASSFPYEQYF. The CDR3, as DNA: TGTGCCAGCAGCTTCCCGTACGAGCAGTACTTC.